This T cell receptor (beta chain) was sequenced for a study of blood T cell repertoires in COVID-19 (dated by TCRdb to 2020 to 2022). In the study overall: Samples from collaborators originated in the United States, Italy and Spain and spanned both the acute and convalescent phases of COVID-19. The repertoires were released in a freely available public database meant as a resource for research on the immune response to SARS-CoV-2. Subjects who had been exposed to COVID-19, were actively infected with it, or had recovered from it provided the deeply sampled blood TCRbeta repertoires that made up the dataset. The material from the prospective study consisted of cDNA or gDNA derived from T cells, B-cell-depleted T cells, or PBMCs. Sample metadata almost always included a de-identified subject ID, COVID-19 status, age in years and sex. Where available, HLA class I and class II types were taken from metadata supplied by the sample provider and were not determined by assay-based typing. The samples were drawn from the first 160 participants of the ongoing ImmuneRACE study and from 950 to 1,500 subjects provided by 6 global collaborators.

The CDR3, from cysteine to phenylalanine, totals 15 residues. The kept DNA is CDR3 alone, 45 bases in frame from the first base. CDR1 and CDR2 are drawn from the germline V gene: MDHEN, SYDVKM. Trimming removed 5 bases from V and 5 bases from J; the gene matches leave 9 bases unexplained. General conclusions and limits of the study: The amount of clinical and demographic metadata varied by source and participant and was provided uncurated.

The immunoSEQ Assay, a bias-controlled multiplex PCR, was used to amplify TCRbeta CDR3 regions from genomic DNA. The published analysis was carried out like this. Within the assay, amplification of reference gene primers was used to estimate how many nucleated cells each sample contained. To quantify the absolute abundance of each unique TCRbeta CDR3 rearrangement, sequence reads were collapsed and filtered. For each sample, productive Simpson clonality was calculated as the square root of Simpson's diversity index over productive rearrangements. The source is immuneACCESS, and TCRdb retained only in-frame sequences with V and J called. Part of the clones is not carried over; for the studies checked, unresolved V genes explain less than half of this, and the remainder is unexplained. The DNA gave D and trimming, while V, J and clone size come from that table. In this sample the table shows around 250,000 clones, 88% of which occur a single time. Around 0.67% of the sample rests with the top ten.

The collaborating institutions used their own protocols to collect whole blood in K2EDTA tubes. For TCRbeta analysis, collaborators shipped samples as frozen whole blood, isolated PBMCs, or DNA extracted from either of those sample types. About this clone itself: The antigen this receptor binds is unknown. Per-base quality was not reported, and no clone a single base away is much larger than it.

The sample taken for sequencing was peripheral blood. This clonotype was sampled from a human donor in a cohort sampled during active COVID-19. The rearranged segments are TRBV28 and TRBJ1-5; 7 bases in the junction line up with TRBD1. The CDR3 protein is CASSLWTGGYQPQHF. The sequenced DNA is TGTGCCAGCAGTCTCTGGACAGGAGGATATCAGCCCCAGCATTTT.